The sample holds one count of the clone carrying this T cell receptor (beta chain). Those enrolled, adults aged roughly 18 to 95 years, came from 24 US areas. Cohorts were determined from participant-reported clinical history. The data were produced by immunoSEQ multiplex PCR, yet TCRdb's version contains in-frame clones alone and is incomplete. Of fewer than 500,000 clones listed, about 90% were seen once; the top ten hold approximately 2%. The CDR3 is made up of 14 amino acids. In germline, CDR1 is SGHTA, CDR2 FQGTGA. After removal of 0 bases from V and 3 bases from J, the junction contained 1 base not matched to a gene. This sample was included in a study of blood T cell repertoires in COVID-19. Study overall: COVID-19 samples from acute and convalescent phases originated in the United States, Italy and Spain.

This TCR was recovered from a woman aged 18-29 years with acute COVID-19. Sequencing was carried out using PBMCs or T cells enriched from blood (not recorded which). V gene TRBV7-3 combines with J gene TRBJ1-1; 7 bases are shared with TRBD1. The CDR3 sequence: CASSLTGGDTEAFF. The CDR3 DNA sequence: TGTGCCAGCAGCTTAACAGGGGGCGACACTGAAGCTTTCTTT.